Sequencing of this T cell receptor beta chain was carried out in a study of T cell repertoires in cytomegalovirus infection. Germline-derived CDR1 and CDR2 are MDHEN and SYDVKM. This CDR3 region has 11 residues. Trimming cost V 4 bases and J 7 bases, with 7 bases left between them. TCRdb independently ran MiXCR on the reads; one entry per CDR3 protein. The sample yields roughly 230,000 distinct CDR3 sequences, roughly 22% seen once. The chain combines TRBV28 with TRBJ1-2, with a weak D call TRBD1 (5 bases). The sequence was obtained from a human donor in good health (CMV status not recorded). Some clones in this sample may be carry-over from other donors' samples. The sequenced sample was CD8+ T cells from PBMCs. CDR3 in DNA: TGTGCCAGCAGTTGGGGGGGTGGCTACACCTTC. This sequence encodes CASSWGGGYTF.